This is a list of T cell receptor beta chains from one sample in a study of OX40 agonist ivuxolimab in advanced cancers. Method: immunoSEQ multiplex PCR; TCRdb's copy keeps in-frame clones and lacks some. The sample has about 99,000 clones, approximately 94% seen once; the top ten hold around 0.18%. The source was CD4+ or CD8+ T cells sorted from blood, collected in a trial of the OX40 agonist ivuxolimab. Receptors originate from an adult with an advanced solid tumor such as melanoma, head and neck, liver or kidney cancer. Both conserved end residues are part of each CDR3. A D gene is named only where the DNA matches it firmly. Clone sizes are given selectively: once, few, many, or a class where the clone is expanded.

D	J	V	size	length	DNA	CDR3
TRBD2	TRBJ2-1	TRBV6-6	NA	14	TGTGCCAGCAGTTCTAGCGGGAGGGGGAATGAGCAGTTCTTC	CASSSSGRGNEQFF
NA	TRBJ2-7	TRBV20-1	once	11	TGCAGTGTTAAGGGGGGCAACGAGCAGTACTTC	CSVKGGNEQYF
NA	TRBJ1-5	TRBV30	NA	14	TGTGCCTGGAGTGCGCGGGGGGAAGCCCAGCCCCAGCATTTT	CAWSARGEAQPQHF
TRBD1	TRBJ1-2	TRBV6-5	NA	15	TGTGCCAGCAGGGGCCCAGGACAGGGCGCCTATGGCTACACCTTC	CASRGPGQGAYGYTF
NA	TRBJ1-1	TRBV2	NA	14	TGTGCCAGCAGTGCGTCGGCGCCAGGGACTGAAGCTTTCTTT	CASSASAPGTEAFF
NA	TRBJ1-6	TRBV18	once	14	TGTGCCAGCTCACTCCCAGGGAGAAATTCACCCCTCCACTTT	CASSLPGRNSPLHF
NA	TRBJ1-6	TRBV11-2	once	17	TGTGCCAGCAGCTTAGTAGGGGCAACCTGGGGGGATTCACCCCTCCACTTT	CASSLVGATWGDSPLHF
NA	TRBJ2-7	TRBV2	NA	12	TGTGCCAGCAGTGAAGGGAACCCGGCGGAGTACTTC	CASSEGNPAEYF
TRBD2	TRBJ2-7	TRBV7-2	NA	14	TGTGCCAGCAGCTTAGGGCGGGGGGGCTACGAGCAGTACTTC	CASSLGRGGYEQYF
NA	TRBJ2-5	TRBV18	NA	12	TGTGCCAGCTCGCCCAAGCGGGAGACCCAGTACTTC	CASSPKRETQYF
NA	TRBJ2-3	TRBV7-9	NA	11	TGTGCCAGCAGCCCCCCCGATACGCAGTATTTT	CASSPPDTQYF
TRBD1	TRBJ2-1	TRBV5-1	NA	14	TGCGCCAGCACCACAGGGGGCGCCCACAATGAGCAGTTCTTC	CASTTGGAHNEQFF
NA	TRBJ2-2	TRBV9	NA	14	TGTGCCAGCAGCCGCGACAGGAACACCGGGGAGCTGTTTTTT	CASSRDRNTGELFF
NA	TRBJ1-3	TRBV4-1	few	17	TGCGCCAGCAGCCCCCCGGGGGCAGGGCACTCTGGAAACACCATATATTTT	CASSPPGAGHSGNTIYF
NA	TRBJ2-3	TRBV9	NA	12	TGTGCCAGCAGCGTAGAGAGGGATACGCAGTATTTT	CASSVERDTQYF